The 28 T cell receptor beta chains in this list originate from one sample, sequenced in a study of T cells in Graves' hyperthyroidism and ophthalmopathy. The TCR beta CDR3 regions underwent amplification using RNA transcripts as the source. The HTBI set primed first-round TCR CDR3 RT-PCR. TCRdb passed the multiplex PCR reads through MiXCR, listing each CDR3 protein once. The data contain approximately 400,000 distinct CDR3 sequences, roughly 14% of them singletons. Specimen: blood. Receptors were obtained from a woman younger than 35 with Graves' hyperthyroidism.

This clonotype was counted a few times. This clone may be a read error of a much larger clone one base away. This rearrangement joins TRBV2 to TRBJ2-3; 8 nucleotides match TRBD2. The CDR3 contains 15 residues. In germline, CDR1 is SNHLY, CDR2 FYNNEI. After removal of 11 bases from V and 6 bases from J, the junction contained 16 bases not matched to a gene. Here the CDR3 reads CAGTRGGIPLDTQYF. CDR3 in DNA: TGTGCCGGCACTCGGGGGGGAATCCCTTTGGATACGCAGTATTTT.

This clonotype appeared many times. The V call is TRBV5-1, the J call TRBJ2-1, with D perhaps TRBD1 (5 bases). Germline V gene sequence: CDR1 SGHRS, CDR2 YFSETQ. This CDR3 has 13 residues. With 6 bases removed from V and 7 bases from J, the gap between germline ends came to 14 bases. CDR3 protein: CASTTPQGNEQFF. In DNA form, the CDR3 reads TGCGCCAGCACCACCCCTCAGGGAAATGAGCAGTTCTTC. The complete variable domain, with remaining parts taken from reference TRBV5-1 and TRBJ2-1, reads KAGVTQTPRYLIKTRGQQVTLSCSPISGHRSVSWYQQTPGQGLQFLFEYFSETQRNKGNFPGRFSGRQFSNSRSEMNVSTLELGDSALYLCASTTPQGNEQFFGPGTRLTVL.

The chain joins TRBV2 to TRBJ2-3; D perhaps matches TRBD2 (6 bases). Trimming took off 5 bases at V and 4 bases at J, with 16 bases between the two ends. This CDR3 is built from 15 residues. In germline, CDR1 is SNHLY, CDR2 FYNNEI. CDR3 DNA: TGTGCCAGCAGTTACACCGGGACTCCTCCAGATACGCAGTATTTT. This encodes CASSYTGTPPDTQYF.

The rearrangement joins TRBV5-1 to TRBJ2-7; 8 bases align to TRBD1. CDR1 and CDR2 (germline): SGHRS, YFSETQ. The CDR3 loop spans 14 amino acids. Germline trimming cut 7 bases from V and 5 bases from J; bases unmatched to any gene: 11. CDR3 in amino acids: CASGSGQGSNEQYF. The CDR3 coding sequence is TGCGCCAGCGGCTCTGGACAGGGCTCGAACGAGCAGTACTTC.

CDR3 sequence (DNA): TGTGCCAGCAGTCCCATACTAGGGGCAACTAATGAAAAACTGTTTTTT. It yields the protein CASSPILGATNEKLFF. V is TRBV28 and J is TRBJ1-4; possibly TRBD1 for D (5 bases). Trimming stripped 5 bases from V and 0 bases from J, with 13 bases between. The V gene's germline CDR1 is MDHEN and CDR2 SYDVKM. The CDR3 is 16 residues long.

This clonotype was seen many times. CDR3 sequence: CAITGDRDNSPLHF. The CDR3 DNA reads as TGTGCCATCACTGGGGACAGGGACAATTCACCCCTCCACTTT. The genes are TRBV10-3 and TRBJ1-6; 9 bases map to TRBD1. Germline trimming cut 7 bases from V and 7 bases from J; bases unmatched to any gene: 5. Germline V gene data show CDR1 as ENHRY and CDR2 as SYGVKD. The CDR3 runs to 14 residues.

This clonotype was counted many times. The chain uses TRBV20-1 and TRBJ2-7; 10 bases line up with TRBD2. CDR1 is DFQATT and CDR2 is SNEGSKA in the germline V gene (reference sequence). The ends lost 3 bases at V and 1 base at J; junction bases unmatched: 3. CDR3 length equals 14 residues. DNA of the CDR3: TGCAGTGCTAGCGGAGCGGGGGGGTCCTACGAGCAGTACTTC. Translation: CSASGAGGSYEQYF.

This clonotype was counted at least ten times. The V and J genes are TRBV29-1 and TRBJ2-3; 10 nucleotides agree with TRBD1. The CDR3 runs to 18 residues. Germline lookup yields CDR1 SQVTM and CDR2 ANQGSEA. The J segment lost 4 bases and the V segment lost 7 bases, leaving 20 bases of the junction unmatched. The CDR3 sequence is CSASPFFLGTGVPDTQYF. DNA for the CDR3: TGCAGCGCCTCCCCATTTTTCCTCGGGACAGGGGTGCCAGATACGCAGTATTTT.

The CDR3 here is CASRALDVRGHGYTF. The CDR3 nucleotides are TGTGCCAGCAGGGCCCTTGATGTGAGAGGCCATGGCTACACCTTC. The chain joins TRBV6-1 to TRBJ1-2, with unresolved D. CDR1 and CDR2 (germline): MNHNS, SASEGT. The CDR3 sequence is 15 residues long. The V end was cut by 6 bases, the J end by 6 bases, with 20 bases between.

Concerning this clonotype itself: Just one base apart from a much larger clone, this may be a read error. The gene calls are TRBV28 and TRBJ2-6; the D gene is possibly TRBD1 (6 bases). Looked up from germline, CDR1 is MDHEN and CDR2 is SYDVKM. CDR3 length: 15 amino acids. Trimming removed 10 bases at V and 5 bases at J, with 18 bases between. Here the CDR3 reads CATQNRDYWANVLTF. The CDR3 DNA reads TGTGCCACCCAAAACAGGGATTATTGGGCCAACGTCCTGACTTTC.

This clonotype was found a few times. V is TRBV3-1 and J is TRBJ1-1, with TRBD1 as a possible D gene (5 bases). The length of the CDR3 is 16 residues. Trimming pared 0 bases from V and 2 bases from J, leaving 13 bases between. Per the germline V gene, CDR1 is LGHDT and CDR2 is YNNKEL (reference sequence). The CDR3 spells CASSQDRAVINTEAFF. The CDR3 DNA reads TGTGCCAGCAGCCAAGACAGGGCTGTTATCAACACTGAAGCTTTCTTT.

This clonotype was seen repeatedly, ten times or more. The V gene is TRBV20-1, the J gene TRBJ2-1; D may match TRBD1 or TRBD2 (6 bases each). Germline V lookup: CDR1 DFQATT, CDR2 SNEGSKA (reference sequence). The length of the CDR3 is 13 residues. V lost 8 bases and J 2 bases, leaving 13 bases between the germline ends. CDR3 DNA sequence: TGCAGTCCCGGGGGCGGAACCTACAATGAGCAGTTCTTC. Translated: CSPGGGTYNEQFF.

This clonotype occurred a few times. The V and J genes are TRBV13 and TRBJ2-7; tentative D call: TRBD1 (5 bases). V lost 1 base and J lost 0, with 10 bases in between. The CDR3 is 15 amino acids. Germline V gene sequence: CDR1 PRHDT, CDR2 FYEKMQ (reference sequence). This CDR3 is CASSLADRASYEQYF. In nucleotides, the CDR3 is TGTGCCAGCAGCTTAGCCGACAGAGCCTCCTACGAGCAGTACTTC.

This clonotype occurred a few times. The rearrangement links TRBV4-1 to TRBJ2-2; D possibly uses TRBD1 or TRBD2 (5 bases each). The CDR3 spans 18 residues. V lost 4 bases and J 4 bases, leaving 22 bases between the germline ends. The germline V gene encodes CDR1 MGHRA and CDR2 YSYEKL. CDR3 bases: TGCGCCAGCAGCCCCCTGGGGCTACGCGGGCCTAGCACCGGGGAGCTGTTTTTT. This translates into CASSPLGLRGPSTGELFF.

This clonotype has at least ten counts. The V and J genes are TRBV5-1 and TRBJ2-5; D is undetermined. Germline loops: CDR1 SGHRS, CDR2 YFSETQ. The CDR3 sequence is 13 residues long. With 1 base removed from V and 3 bases from J, the gap between germline ends came to 7 bases. The CDR3 DNA sequence: TGCGCCAGCAGCTTGCCGCCGAAAGAGACCCAGTACTTC. This codes for CASSLPPKETQYF.

J is TRBJ2-1 and V is TRBV24-1; 7 bases agree with TRBD2. Per the germline V gene, CDR1 is KGHDR and CDR2 is SFDVKD. Trimming at V came to 3 bases and at J to 6 bases, leaving 7 bases not matched to a gene. This CDR3 has 15 residues. CDR3 sequence (DNA): TGTGCCACCAGTGATCCCCAGGCGGGAGTCAATGAGCAGTTCTTC. Its translation is CATSDPQAGVNEQFF.

The chain uses TRBV28 and TRBJ2-1; 10 positions agree with TRBD2. There are 16 residues in the CDR3. Germline V CDR1 and CDR2: MDHEN, SYDVKM. With V trimmed by 10 bases and J by 7 bases, 16 bases remained unmatched. CDR3 residues: CATNRGTSARGNEQFF. CDR3 coding DNA: TGTGCCACCAATCGAGGGACTAGCGCTCGAGGGAATGAGCAGTTCTTC.

This clonotype occurred many times. The V call is TRBV3-1, the J call TRBJ2-7; D is undetermined. V gave up 0 bases and J gave up 5 bases, with 11 bases separating them. The CDR3 is 14 residues long. Germline lookup yields CDR1 LGHDT and CDR2 YNNKEL (reference sequence). The CDR3 protein is CASSQESVLDEQYF. DNA for the CDR3: TGTGCCAGCAGCCAAGAAAGCGTTCTCGACGAGCAGTACTTC.

This clonotype was counted between two and nine times. The CDR3 coding sequence is TGCAGTGCTGGGGTCGGACAGGGATTTGATACGCAGTATTTT. It is translated as CSAGVGQGFDTQYF. This rearrangement joins TRBV20-1 to TRBJ2-3; 8 bases match TRBD1. V dropped 5 bases and J dropped 6; count of bases not matched to a gene: 10. The germline V gene encodes CDR1 DFQATT and CDR2 SNEGSKA (reference sequence). The CDR3 contains 14 residues.

This clonotype was seen a few times. The chain links TRBV9 to TRBJ1-6; 7 nucleotides line up with TRBD1. The CDR3 spans 15 residues. V shed 0 bases and J 11 bases; nucleotides not matched to a gene: 8. Looked up from germline, CDR1 is SGDLS and CDR2 is YYNGEE. The CDR3 sequence is CASSVERGRGTPLHF. CDR3 in DNA: TGTGCCAGCAGCGTAGAGAGGGGGCGCGGGACACCCCTCCACTTT.

This clonotype was seen repeatedly, ten times or more. The chain employs TRBV20-1 and TRBJ1-2, with 7 bases that match TRBD1. The CDR3 consists of 11 residues. Germline-derived CDR1 and CDR2 are DFQATT and SNEGSKA (reference sequence). J lost 3 bases, V lost 8 bases, and 3 bases had no gene match. The CDR3 DNA reads as TGCAGTTGCACAGGGGACTATGGCTACACCTTC. As protein: CSCTGDYGYTF.

This clonotype was picked up many times. The chain recombines TRBV6-1 with TRBJ2-5; D gene uncertain. Germline V lookup: CDR1 MNHNS, CDR2 SASEGT. The V end lost 5 bases, the J end lost 1 base, and 20 bases lay between the germline ends. This CDR3 has 17 amino acids. Here the CDR3 reads CASSFHLQFRSQETQYF. CDR3 nucleotides: TGTGCCAGCAGTTTCCATCTACAGTTTCGATCCCAAGAGACCCAGTACTTC.

This clonotype has a count of ten or more. The rearrangement uses TRBV7-3 and TRBJ1-1; no reliable D call. The CDR3 runs 13 residues. Germline CDR1 reads SGHTA; CDR2 reads FQGTGA. The ends were cut back, 2 bases at V and 1 base at J, with 5 bases in the middle. This CDR3 is CASSLLWNTEAFF. CDR3 DNA sequence: TGTGCCAGCAGCTTACTGTGGAACACTGAAGCTTTCTTT.

This clonotype has a count of ten or more. The chain employs TRBV7-6 and TRBJ1-5; 7 nucleotides line up with TRBD1. The V gene end was trimmed by 1 base and the J gene end by 7 bases; junction bases not matched to a gene: 7. CDR3 length: 15 residues. The germline CDR1 and CDR2 sequences are SGHVS and FNYEAQ. CDR3 in DNA: TGTGCCAGCAGCTTAGGGACAGGTCTATGGCAGCCCCAGCATTTT. Its translation: CASSLGTGLWQPQHF.

This clonotype appeared many times. V is TRBV12-3 or TRBV12-4 and J is TRBJ1-2; D is perhaps TRBD1 (6 bases). Trimming left V 2 bases short and J 4 bases short, with 14 bases between. The length of the CDR3 is 15 residues. The CDR3 nucleotides are TGTGCCAGCAGTTTAAGCGACAGGCTGGCCTATGGCTACACCTTC. It is translated as CASSLSDRLAYGYTF.

This clonotype was observed a few times. The CDR3 loop is CASSEGGEEYNEQFF. CDR3 coding DNA: TGTGCCAGCAGTGAAGGCGGGGAGGAGTACAATGAGCAGTTCTTC. V gene TRBV6-4 combines with J gene TRBJ2-1; the D gene is possibly TRBD2 (6 bases). CDR1 and CDR2 (germline): MRHNA, SNTAGT. The ends were cut back, 3 bases at V and 4 bases at J, with 13 bases in the middle. This CDR3 comprises 15 residues.

V gene TRBV19 combines with J gene TRBJ1-5; D is ambiguous. Deletions cut 6 bases from V and 6 bases from J, with 21 bases between. This CDR3 comprises 16 residues. From germline, CDR1 is LNHDA and CDR2 SQIVND (reference sequence). CDR3 sequence: CASSPSGSRTVQPQHF. CDR3 in DNA: TGTGCCAGTAGCCCGTCGGGTAGTCGTACAGTTCAGCCCCAGCATTTT.

This clonotype has ten or more counts. The chain uses TRBV6-1 and TRBJ2-7; D uncertain. This CDR3 spans 15 amino acids. The V gene lost 2 bases and the J gene lost 2 bases, with 13 bases spanning the gap. Germline CDR1 and CDR2: MNHNS and SASEGT. The CDR3 DNA sequence: TGTGCCAGCAGTGAATACTTACTAACCACCTACGAGCAGTACTTC. Residues: CASSEYLLTTYEQYF.